This TCR beta chain comes out of a study of blood T cell repertoires in COVID-19. About the study: Donors in the United States, Italy and Spain gave samples during acute or convalescent COVID-19. In each case, the material was cDNA or gDNA derived from T cells, B-cell-depleted T cells, or PBMCs.

As processed by the authors: It was from reference gene primer amplification that nucleated cell counts were estimated. Clones were sequenced by immunoSEQ multiplex PCR, and TCRdb holds only the in-frame ones, with some missing. D and trimming were read from the DNA, whereas the V and J calls and clone size are those reported in that table. The sample lists more than 65,000 clones, more than 60% occurring once. The germline V gene encodes CDR1 SGHRS and CDR2 YFSETQ. V was clipped by 0 bases and J by 5 bases; unmatched bases: 2. The CDR3 is 14 residues long. This receptor was identified in a woman aged 45 to 65 with acute or convalescent COVID-19. The sequenced sample was peripheral blood. This chain connects TRBV5-1 to TRBJ2-3; 8 bases map to TRBD2. The CDR3 DNA reads TGCGCCAGCAGCTTGGCCGGGAGGGGAGATACGCAGTATTTT. This sequence encodes CASSLAGRGDTQYF.